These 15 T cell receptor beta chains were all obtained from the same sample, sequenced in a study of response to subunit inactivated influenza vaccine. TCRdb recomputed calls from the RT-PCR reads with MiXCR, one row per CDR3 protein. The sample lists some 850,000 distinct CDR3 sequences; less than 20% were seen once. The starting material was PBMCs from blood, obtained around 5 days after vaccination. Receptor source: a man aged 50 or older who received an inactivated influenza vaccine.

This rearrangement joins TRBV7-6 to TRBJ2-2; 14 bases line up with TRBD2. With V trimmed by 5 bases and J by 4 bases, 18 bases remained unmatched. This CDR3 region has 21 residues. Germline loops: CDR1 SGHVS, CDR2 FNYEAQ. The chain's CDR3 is CASSQLKPTSGRAGGTGELFF. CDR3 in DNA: TGTGCCAGCAGCCAACTGAAGCCGACTAGCGGGAGGGCCGGTGGCACCGGGGAGCTGTTTTTT.

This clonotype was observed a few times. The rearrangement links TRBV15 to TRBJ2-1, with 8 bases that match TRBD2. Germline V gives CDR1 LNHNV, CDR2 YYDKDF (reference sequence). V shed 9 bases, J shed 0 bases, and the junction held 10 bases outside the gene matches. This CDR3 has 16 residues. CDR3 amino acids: CATGLEEMSSYNEQFF. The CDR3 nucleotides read TGTGCCACGGGACTAGAAGAAATGAGCTCCTACAATGAGCAGTTCTTC.

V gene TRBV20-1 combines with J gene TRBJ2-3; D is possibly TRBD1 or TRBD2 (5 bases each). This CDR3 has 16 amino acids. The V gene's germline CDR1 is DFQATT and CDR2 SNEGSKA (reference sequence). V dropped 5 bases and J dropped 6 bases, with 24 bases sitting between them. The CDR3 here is CSAGGVSRATRDTQYF. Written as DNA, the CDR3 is TGCAGTGCTGGGGGAGTCTCGCGGGCAACTCGGGATACGCAGTATTTT.

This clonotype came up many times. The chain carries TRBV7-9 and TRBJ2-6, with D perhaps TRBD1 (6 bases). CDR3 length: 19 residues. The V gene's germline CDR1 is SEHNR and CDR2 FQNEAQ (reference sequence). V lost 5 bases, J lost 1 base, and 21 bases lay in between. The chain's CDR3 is CASSEITGPVRSGANVLTF. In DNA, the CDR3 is TGTGCCAGCAGCGAAATAACAGGGCCCGTTCGGTCTGGGGCCAACGTCCTGACTTTC.

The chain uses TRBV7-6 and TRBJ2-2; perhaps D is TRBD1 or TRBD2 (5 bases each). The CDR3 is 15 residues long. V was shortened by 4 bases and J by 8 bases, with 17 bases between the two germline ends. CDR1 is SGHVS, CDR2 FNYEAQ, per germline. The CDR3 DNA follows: TGTGCCAGCAGCTCTGGAACCGGGGCATCGGGGGAGCTGTTTTTT. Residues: CASSSGTGASGELFF.

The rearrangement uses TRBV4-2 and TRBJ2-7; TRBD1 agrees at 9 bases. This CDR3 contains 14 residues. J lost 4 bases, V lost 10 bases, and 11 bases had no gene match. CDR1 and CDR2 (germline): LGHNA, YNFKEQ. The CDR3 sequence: CAMGYGTGSYEQYF. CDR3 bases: TGTGCCATGGGCTACGGGACAGGGAGTTACGAGCAGTACTTC.

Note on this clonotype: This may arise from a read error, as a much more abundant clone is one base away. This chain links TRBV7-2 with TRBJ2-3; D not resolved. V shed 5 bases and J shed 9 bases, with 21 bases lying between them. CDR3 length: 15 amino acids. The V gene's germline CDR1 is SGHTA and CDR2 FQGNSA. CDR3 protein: CASSGMDPLLSTQYF. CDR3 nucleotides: TGTGCCAGCAGCGGGATGGATCCGCTCCTTTCGACGCAGTATTTT. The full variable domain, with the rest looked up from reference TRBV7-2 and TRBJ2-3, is GAGVSQSPSNKVTEKGKDVELRCDPISGHTALYWYRQSLGQGLEFLIYFQGNSAPDKSGLPSDRFSAERTGGSVSTLTIQRTQQEDSAVYLCASSGMDPLLSTQYFGPGTRLTVL.

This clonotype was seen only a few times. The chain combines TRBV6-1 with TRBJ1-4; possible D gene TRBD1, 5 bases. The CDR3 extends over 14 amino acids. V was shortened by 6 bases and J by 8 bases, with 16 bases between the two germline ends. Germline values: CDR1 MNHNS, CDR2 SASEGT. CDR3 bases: TGTGCCAGCAGCCGCACCGGTCGACAGGAAAAACTGTTTTTT. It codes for CASSRTGRQEKLFF.

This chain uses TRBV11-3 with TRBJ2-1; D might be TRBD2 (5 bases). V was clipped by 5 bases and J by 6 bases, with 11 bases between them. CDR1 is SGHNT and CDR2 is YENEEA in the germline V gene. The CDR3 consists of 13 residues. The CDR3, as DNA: TGTGCCAGCAGCCGAGCGGCCAGCAATGAGCAGTTCTTC. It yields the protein CASSRAASNEQFF.

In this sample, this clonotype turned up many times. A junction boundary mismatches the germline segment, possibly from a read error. CDR3 residues: CASSPDTNTGELFF. The CDR3, as DNA: TGCGCCAGCAGCCCAGACACGAACACCGGGGAGCTGTTTTTT. J is TRBJ2-2 and V is TRBV18; D ambiguous. CDR1 and CDR2 from the germline V gene are KGHSH and LQKENI. The CDR3 runs 14 residues.

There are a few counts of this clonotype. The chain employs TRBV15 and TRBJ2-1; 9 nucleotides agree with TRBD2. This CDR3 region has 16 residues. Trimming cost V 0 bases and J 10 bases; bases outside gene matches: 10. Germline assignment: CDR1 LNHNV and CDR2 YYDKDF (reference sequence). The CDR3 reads CATSRDRTSAVFEQFF. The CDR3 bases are TGTGCCACCAGCAGAGATCGGACTAGCGCTGTATTCGAGCAGTTCTTC.

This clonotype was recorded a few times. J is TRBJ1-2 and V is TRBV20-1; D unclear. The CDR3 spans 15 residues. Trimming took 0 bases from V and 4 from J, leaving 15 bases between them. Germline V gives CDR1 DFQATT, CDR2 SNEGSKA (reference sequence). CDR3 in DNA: TGCAGTGCTAGAGACCCCAACACACCATCCTATGGCTACACCTTC. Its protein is CSARDPNTPSYGYTF.

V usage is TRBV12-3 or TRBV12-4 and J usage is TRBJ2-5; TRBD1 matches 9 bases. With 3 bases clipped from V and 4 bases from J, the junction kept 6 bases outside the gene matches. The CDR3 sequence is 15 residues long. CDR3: CASSLAQGAVETQYF. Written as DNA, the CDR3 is TGTGCCAGCAGTTTGGCACAGGGGGCCGTAGAGACCCAGTACTTC.

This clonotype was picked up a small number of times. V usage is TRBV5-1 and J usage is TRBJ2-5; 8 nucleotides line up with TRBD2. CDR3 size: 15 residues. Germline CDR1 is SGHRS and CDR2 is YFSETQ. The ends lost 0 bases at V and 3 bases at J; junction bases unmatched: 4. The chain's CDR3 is CASSLASGREETQYF. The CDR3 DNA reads TGCGCCAGCAGCTTGGCGAGCGGGAGAGAAGAGACCCAGTACTTC.

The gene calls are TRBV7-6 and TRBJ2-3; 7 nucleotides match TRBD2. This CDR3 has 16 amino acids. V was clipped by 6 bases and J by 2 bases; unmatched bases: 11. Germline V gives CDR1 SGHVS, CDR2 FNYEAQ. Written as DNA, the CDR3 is TGTGCCAGCAGTGGATCTAGCGGCATTCACACAGATACGCAGTATTTT. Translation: CASSGSSGIHTDTQYF.